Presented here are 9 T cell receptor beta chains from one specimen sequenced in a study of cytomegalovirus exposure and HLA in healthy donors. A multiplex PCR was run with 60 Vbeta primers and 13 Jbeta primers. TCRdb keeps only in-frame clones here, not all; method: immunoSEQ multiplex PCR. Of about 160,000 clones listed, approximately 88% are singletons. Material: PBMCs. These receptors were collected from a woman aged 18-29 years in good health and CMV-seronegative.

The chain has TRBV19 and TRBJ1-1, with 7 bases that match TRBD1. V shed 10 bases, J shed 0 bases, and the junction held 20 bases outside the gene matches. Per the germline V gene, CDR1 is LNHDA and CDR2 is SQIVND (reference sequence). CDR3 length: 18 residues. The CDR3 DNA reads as TGTGCCACCACCCGAAGGGGACAGCGGACCTCTATGAACACTGAAGCTTTCTTT. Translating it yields CATTRRGQRTSMNTEAFF.

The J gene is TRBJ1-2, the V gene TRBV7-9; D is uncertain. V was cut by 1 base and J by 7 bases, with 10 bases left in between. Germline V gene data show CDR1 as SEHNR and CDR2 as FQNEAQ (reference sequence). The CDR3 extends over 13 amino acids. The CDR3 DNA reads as TGTGCCAGCAGCTTAGGGGAGGGTGGTGGCTACACCTTC. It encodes CASSLGEGGGYTF.

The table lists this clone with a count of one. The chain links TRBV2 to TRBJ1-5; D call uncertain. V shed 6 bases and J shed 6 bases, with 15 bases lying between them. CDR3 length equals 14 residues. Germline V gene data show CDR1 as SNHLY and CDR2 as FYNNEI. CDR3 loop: CASRFDSLGQPQHF. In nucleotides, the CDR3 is TGTGCCAGCAGATTCGACTCGCTAGGTCAGCCCCAGCATTTT. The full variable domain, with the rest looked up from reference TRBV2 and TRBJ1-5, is EPEVTQTPSHQVTQMGQEVILRCVPISNHLYFYWYRQILGQKVEFLVSFYNNEISEKSEIFDDQFSVERPDGSNFTLKIRSTKLEDSAMYFCASRFDSLGQPQHFGDGTRLSIL.

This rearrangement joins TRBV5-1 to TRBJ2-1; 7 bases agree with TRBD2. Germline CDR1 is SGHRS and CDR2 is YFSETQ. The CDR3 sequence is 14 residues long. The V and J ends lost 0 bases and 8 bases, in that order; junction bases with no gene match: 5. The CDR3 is CASSLDRGEDEQFF. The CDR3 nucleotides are TGCGCCAGCAGCTTGGATCGGGGGGAGGATGAGCAGTTCTTC. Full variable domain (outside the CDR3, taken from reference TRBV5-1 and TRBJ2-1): KAGVTQTPRYLIKTRGQQVTLSCSPISGHRSVSWYQQTPGQGLQFLFEYFSETQRNKGNFPGRFSGRQFSNSRSEMNVSTLELGDSALYLCASSLDRGEDEQFFGPGTRLTVL.

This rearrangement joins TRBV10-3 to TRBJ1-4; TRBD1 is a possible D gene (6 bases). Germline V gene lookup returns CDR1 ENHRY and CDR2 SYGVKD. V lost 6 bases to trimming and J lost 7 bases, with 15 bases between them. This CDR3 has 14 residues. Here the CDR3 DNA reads TGTGCCATCAGGGCACAGGGTAAATCTGAAAAACTGTTTTTT. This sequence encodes CAIRAQGKSEKLFF.

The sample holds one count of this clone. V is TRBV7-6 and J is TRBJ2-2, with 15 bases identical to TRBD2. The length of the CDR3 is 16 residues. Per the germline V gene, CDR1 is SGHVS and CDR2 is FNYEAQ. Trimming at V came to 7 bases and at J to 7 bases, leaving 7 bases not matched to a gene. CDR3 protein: CASTLWTSGGDGELFF. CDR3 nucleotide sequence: TGTGCCAGCACACTCTGGACTAGCGGGGGGGACGGGGAGCTGTTTTTT. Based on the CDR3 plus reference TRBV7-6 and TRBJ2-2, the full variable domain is GAGVSQSPRYKVTKRGQDVALRCDPISGHVSLYWYRQALGQGPEFLTYFNYEAQQDKSGLPNDRFSAERPEGSISTLTIQRTEQRDSAMYRCASTLWTSGGDGELFFGEGSRLTVL.

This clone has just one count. CDR3 amino acids: CASSLDPGTGLYGYTF. The CDR3 region has the DNA TGTGCCAGCAGCCTCGACCCCGGGACAGGTCTCTATGGCTACACCTTC. This rearrangement joins TRBV11-2 to TRBJ1-2, with 8 bases lining up with TRBD1. Germline V gene sequence: CDR1 SGHAT, CDR2 FQNNGV. Losses at the gene ends were 5 bases for V and 4 bases for J; bases not matched to a gene: 12. The CDR3 is 16 residues long.

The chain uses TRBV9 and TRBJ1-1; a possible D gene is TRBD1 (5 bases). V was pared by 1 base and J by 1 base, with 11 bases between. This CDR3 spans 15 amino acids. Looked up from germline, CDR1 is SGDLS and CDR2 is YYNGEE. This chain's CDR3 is CASSVTPGGNTEAFF. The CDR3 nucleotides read TGTGCCAGCAGCGTAACCCCGGGGGGGAACACTGAAGCTTTCTTT.

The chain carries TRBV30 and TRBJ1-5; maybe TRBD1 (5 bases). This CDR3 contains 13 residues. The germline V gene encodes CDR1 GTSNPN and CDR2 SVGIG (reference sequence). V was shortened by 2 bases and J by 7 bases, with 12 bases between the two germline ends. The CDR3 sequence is CAWSFGAAQPQHF. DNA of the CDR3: TGTGCCTGGAGTTTTGGGGCAGCGCAGCCCCAGCATTTT.